This T cell receptor beta chain is drawn from a study of cytomegalovirus exposure and HLA in healthy donors. Study-level points and caveats: In a later analysis, V- and J-gene trimming of beta chains associated with a DCLRE1C missense variant, replicated independently. The authors judged a highly shared variant cluster likely a sequencing artifact. Further analysis was carried out later, and it showed several of the most significant clusters appearing linked to common viral pathogens.

As to this clone: Its target is unknown.

The PCR contained 60 Vbeta and 13 Jbeta primers. Using immunoSEQ multiplex PCR, the repertoire was profiled, and TCRdb retains in-frame clones only, with some absent. Of roughly 190,000 clones in the sample, approximately 79% are singletons; the top ten hold around 1.4%. The germline V gene has CDR1 SNHLY and CDR2 FYNNEI. The CDR3 totals 17 residues. After removal of 4 bases from V and 4 bases from J, the junction contained 7 bases not matched to a gene. Specimen: PBMCs. The origin of this receptor is a girl aged 10-17 years in good health and CMV-seropositive. V gene TRBV2 combines with J gene TRBJ2-7, with 16 bases matching TRBD2. The CDR3 loop reads CASSADPGLAGGYEQYF. CDR3 DNA sequence: TGTGCCAGCAGTGCGGATCCGGGACTAGCGGGGGGGTACGAGCAGTACTTC.